This TCR beta chain is from a study of vaccination and CD4 T cells after COVID-19. On the study more broadly: The cells were exposed to overlapping spike peptides originating from SARS-CoV-2, HCoV-NL63, HCoV-OC43 and HCoV-229E for stimulation. Culture controls were given either a CEFX pool, an HIV-1 Nef pool, or no peptide.

On this clonotype itself: Its target is not known.

Scientists ran DNA taken from cultured CD4+ T cells through the Oncomine TCR Beta short-read assay for sequencing. TCRdb ran MiXCR on the PCR reads and lists one entry per CDR3 protein. The sample includes about 10,000 distinct CDR3 sequences, 73% of them seen just once. As for treatment: roughly ten-day PBMC culture with coronavirus spike peptide pools or control peptides (ViraFEST assay). The CDR3 consists of 15 residues. V lost 3 bases and J lost 0, with 11 bases in between. Per germline, CDR1 SNHLY and CDR2 FYNNEI. What was sequenced was CD4+ T cells from blood, cultured in vitro. The receptor comes from a human donor who had recovered from COVID-19. The V gene is TRBV2, the J gene TRBJ1-2; D is unclear. DNA for the CDR3: TGTGCCAGCAGTGATTCGGGCAGAGCTAACTATGGCTACACCTTC. Amino acid sequence: CASSDSGRANYGYTF.